This entry describes one T cell receptor (beta chain). These data belong to a study of CD8 T cells in Susac syndrome. V shed 7 bases and J shed 4 bases, with 14 bases lying between them. Germline CDR1 is MNHNY and CDR2 is SVGAGI (reference sequence). This CDR3 spans 13 amino acids. The RNA input was 0.5 to 1 ug, and it was reverse transcribed with random hexamers. TCRdb re-called the immunoSEQ multiplex PCR reads through MiXCR, storing one row per CDR3 protein. The sample holds fewer than 150,000 distinct CDR3 sequences, under 95% seen once. The receptor's source is a human donor with multiple sclerosis. Sample: CD8+ T cells from PBMCs. This chain joins TRBV6-6 and TRBJ2-7; the D gene is possibly TRBD2 (5 bases). This chain's CDR3 is CASTGEGIYEQYF. In nucleotides, the CDR3 is TGTGCCAGCACCGGAGAGGGTATATACGAGCAGTACTTC.